The 26 T cell receptor beta chains in this list originate from one sample, sequenced in a study of T-cell memory formation after mild COVID-19. Each CDR3 protein gets one entry after TCRdb re-called the 5' RACE reads with MiXCR. Of roughly 500,000 distinct CDR3 sequences in the sample, roughly 20% were seen once. Sequenced material: PBMCs or a T cell subset sorted from them (not recorded which). Receptor source: an adult woman who had mild COVID-19 (a few samples of this study predate the infection). Cell type and time point are not known.

This chain joins TRBV30 and TRBJ1-5; possible D gene TRBD1, 6 bases. CDR3 size: 14 residues. Germline V lookup: CDR1 GTSNPN, CDR2 SVGIG (reference sequence). V shed 0 bases and J shed 6 bases, with 12 bases lying between them. The CDR3 DNA is TGTGCCTGGAGTGTACAGGGAGGTCGTCAGCCCCAGCATTTT. Protein sequence: CAWSVQGGRQPQHF.

The chain combines TRBV7-2 with TRBJ2-1, with D possibly TRBD1 on 5 matching bases. CDR3 size: 15 residues. The germline V gene encodes CDR1 SGHTA and CDR2 FQGNSA. Trimming stripped 5 bases from V and 2 bases from J, with 13 bases between. CDR3 in DNA: TGTGCCAGCAGCCCGGACACCTCCCCCTACAATGAGCAGTTCTTC. It specifies CASSPDTSPYNEQFF.

This clonotype occurred a few times. This sequence joins TRBV9 and TRBJ2-2; TRBD1 matches 9 bases. Germline trimming cut 4 bases from V and 6 bases from J; bases unmatched to any gene: 10. This CDR3 has 16 amino acids. Germline V gene lookup returns CDR1 SGDLS and CDR2 YYNGEE. As DNA, the CDR3 is TGTGCCAGCAGCCCACGGACAGGGGTGTGGTCCGGGGAGCTGTTTTTT. It is translated as CASSPRTGVWSGELFF.

The gene calls are TRBV23-1 and TRBJ1-1; D remains ambiguous. TRBV23-1 is annotated as an ORF whose role is uncertain. The CDR3 is made up of 14 amino acids. Trimming took 1 base from V and 0 from J, leaving 6 bases between them. CDR3 residues: CASSQLIMNTEAFF. The CDR3 coding sequence is TGCGCCAGCAGTCAATTAATAATGAACACTGAAGCTTTCTTT.

The rearrangement joins TRBV20-1 to TRBJ2-7, with D perhaps matching TRBD1 or TRBD2 (5 bases each). The V gene lost 6 bases and the J gene lost 7 bases, with 19 bases spanning the gap. CDR3 length equals 13 residues. Germline V CDR1 and CDR2: DFQATT, SNEGSKA (reference sequence). The chain's CDR3 is CSATGTTIKEQYF. CDR3 sequence (DNA): TGCAGTGCAACTGGGACCACCATTAAGGAGCAGTACTTC.

The genes are TRBV12-3 or TRBV12-4 and TRBJ2-7, with 9 bases lining up with TRBD2. After removal of 8 bases from V and 2 bases from J, the junction contained 10 bases not matched to a gene. The CDR3 contains 15 residues. The CDR3 sequence: CASAKVAGVPYEQYF. The CDR3 region has the DNA TGTGCCAGCGCAAAAGTAGCGGGAGTTCCCTACGAGCAGTACTTC.

This chain joins TRBV5-4 and TRBJ2-2, with a possible D match to TRBD2 (6 bases). The CDR3 has 16 residues. Germline V CDR1 and CDR2: SGHNT, YYREEE (reference sequence). V was cut by 5 bases and J by 3 bases, with 17 bases left in between. The DNA of the CDR3 is TGTGCCAGCAGGATAGGGTCCGGAGGGCACACCGGGGAGCTGTTTTTT. Amino acid sequence: CASRIGSGGHTGELFF.

This clonotype turned up a few times. The V call is TRBV6-5, the J call TRBJ2-5, with 7 bases matching TRBD1. The V gene end was trimmed by 2 bases and the J gene end by 4 bases; junction bases not matched to a gene: 7. This CDR3 comprises 15 residues. Germline lookup yields CDR1 MNHEY and CDR2 SVGAGI. The CDR3: CASSYGTGASETQYF. As DNA, the CDR3 is TGTGCCAGCAGTTACGGCACAGGGGCATCAGAGACCCAGTACTTC.

This chain connects TRBV12-3 or TRBV12-4 to TRBJ2-1; 9 bases fit TRBD2. J gave up 7 bases and V 5 bases, and 9 bases lay outside the gene matches. This CDR3 contains 15 residues. CDR3 residues: CASSRREGLWNEQFF. The CDR3 nucleotides read TGTGCCAGCAGTAGGCGGGAGGGCCTTTGGAATGAGCAGTTCTTC.

This clonotype was seen more than once but under ten times. V and J are TRBV29-1 and TRBJ2-7, with 12 bases fitting TRBD2. Trimming removed 7 bases from V and 5 bases from J; junction bases left unmatched: 6. This CDR3 has 13 amino acids. Germline loops: CDR1 SQVTM, CDR2 ANQGSEA. In nucleotides, the CDR3 is TGCAGCGCTTTGACTAGCGGGAGCAACGAGCAGTACTTC. Protein: CSALTSGSNEQYF.

In its sample, this clonotype was seen a few times. This chain joins TRBV11-2 and TRBJ2-2; D ambiguous. The CDR3 sequence is 14 residues long. Germline CDR1 reads SGHAT; CDR2 reads FQNNGV. V gave up 6 bases and J gave up 2 bases, with 10 bases separating them. CDR3 loop: CASRLPGNTGELFF. The CDR3 region has the DNA TGTGCCAGCAGATTGCCAGGCAACACCGGGGAGCTGTTTTTT. Full variable domain (remainder filled in from reference TRBV11-2 and TRBJ2-2): EAGVAQSPRYKIIEKRQSVAFWCNPISGHATLYWYQQILGQGPKLLIQFQNNGVVDDSQLPKDRFSAERLKGVDSTLKIQPAKLEDSAVYLCASRLPGNTGELFFGEGSRLTVL.

V and J are TRBV24-1 and TRBJ2-2; TRBD2 aligns across 14 bases. Germline trimming cut 3 bases from V and 4 bases from J; bases unmatched to any gene: 6. Germline assignment: CDR1 KGHDR and CDR2 SFDVKD. The CDR3 runs 18 residues. The CDR3 spells CATSDPTSGRAGTGELFF. CDR3 sequence (DNA): TGTGCCACCAGTGATCCGACTAGCGGGAGGGCCGGCACCGGGGAGCTGTTTTTT.

A remark on this clonotype: This may be a read error, as it is one base from a much larger clone. This chain links TRBV3-1 with TRBJ2-7; D perhaps matches TRBD1 (6 bases). Trimming took off 1 base at V and 2 bases at J, with 9 bases between the two ends. Germline loops: CDR1 LGHDT, CDR2 YNNKEL (reference sequence). The CDR3 totals 14 residues. CDR3 nucleotide sequence: TGTGCCAGCAGCCAAGGGGGACAAGCCTACGAGCAGTACTTC. This encodes CASSQGGQAYEQYF.

This clonotype was observed a few times. This rearrangement joins TRBV20-1 to TRBJ2-2; 9 positions agree with TRBD2. CDR1 and CDR2 from the germline V gene are DFQATT and SNEGSKA (reference sequence). The CDR3 is 14 residues long. V gave up 0 bases and J gave up 6 bases; unmatched junction bases: 2. The CDR3 loop is CSARDGGGAGELFF. DNA of the CDR3: TGCAGTGCTAGAGATGGCGGGGGGGCCGGGGAGCTGTTTTTT.

The V and J genes are TRBV24-1 and TRBJ1-1; perhaps TRBD1 as D (6 bases). CDR1 is KGHDR and CDR2 is SFDVKD in the germline V gene. V lost 3 bases and J 1 base, leaving 14 bases between the germline ends. The CDR3 is 16 amino acids. Here the CDR3 reads CATSDNRRGGNTEAFF. The CDR3 region has the DNA TGTGCCACCAGTGATAACCGGAGGGGGGGGAACACTGAAGCTTTCTTT.

In its sample, this clonotype was seen a few times. This sequence joins TRBV5-6 and TRBJ1-3; perhaps TRBD1 as D (5 bases). Trimming took 4 bases from V and 1 from J, leaving 9 bases between them. CDR1 is SGHDT and CDR2 is YYEEEE in the germline V gene. The CDR3 contains 14 residues. CDR3 in amino acids: CASSRRDSGNTIYF. The CDR3 DNA sequence: TGTGCCAGCAGCCGCAGGGATTCTGGAAACACCATATATTTT. Full variable domain (missing parts from reference TRBV5-6 and TRBJ1-3): DAGVTQSPTHLIKTRGQQVTLRCSPKSGHDTVSWYQQALGQGPQFIFQYYEEEERQRGNFPDRFSGHQFPNYSSELNVNALLLGDSALYLCASSRRDSGNTIYFGEGSWLTVV.

This clonotype was picked up a small number of times. The rearrangement links TRBV28 to TRBJ2-2, with 7 bases lining up with TRBD2. CDR1 MDHEN and CDR2 SYDVKM come from the germline V gene. V shed 6 bases and J 6 bases; nucleotides not matched to a gene: 16. CDR3 length: 17 amino acids. Here the CDR3 reads CASSPRKWTRVAGELFF. CDR3 sequence (DNA): TGTGCCAGCAGCCCCAGAAAGTGGACTAGAGTCGCCGGGGAGCTGTTTTTT. Full variable domain (missing parts from reference TRBV28 and TRBJ2-2): DVKVTQSSRYLVKRTGEKVFLECVQDMDHENMFWYRQDPGLGLRLIYFSYDVKMKEKGDIPEGYSVSREKKERFSLILESASTNQTSMYLCASSPRKWTRVAGELFFGEGSRLTVL.

A few counts support this clonotype. The V and J genes are TRBV7-2 and TRBJ1-5, with TRBD1 as a possible D gene (5 bases). Per the germline V gene, CDR1 is SGHTA and CDR2 is FQGNSA. The CDR3 extends over 16 amino acids. Trimming removed 4 bases at V and 4 bases at J, with 17 bases between. The CDR3 DNA sequence: TGTGCCAGCAGCTCTGGGATAGGGGCTCCTAATCAGCCCCAGCATTTT. Translating gives CASSSGIGAPNQPQHF.

The chain couples TRBV3-1 to TRBJ2-5, with D possibly TRBD1 on 5 matching bases. Trimming stripped 0 bases from V and 2 bases from J, with 16 bases between. This CDR3 comprises 17 residues. The germline V gene has CDR1 LGHDT and CDR2 YNNKEL (reference sequence). The CDR3 here is CASSQDFATGRQETQYF. The CDR3 DNA reads as TGTGCCAGCAGCCAAGATTTCGCTACAGGCAGGCAAGAGACCCAGTACTTC.

J is TRBJ2-5 and V is TRBV6-5; D might be TRBD2 (6 bases). The V and J ends lost 0 bases and 6 bases respectively, with 11 bases between them. Germline V gene sequence: CDR1 MNHEY, CDR2 SVGAGI. The CDR3 contains 14 residues. CDR3 sequence reads: CASSYSRDFKTQYF. CDR3 bases: TGTGCCAGCAGTTACTCGCGGGACTTTAAGACCCAGTACTTC.

The table lists this clonotype with a few counts. V and J are TRBV30 and TRBJ2-6, with D possibly being TRBD1 (5 bases). Germline values: CDR1 GTSNPN, CDR2 SVGIG (reference sequence). CDR3 length: 14 residues. The ends were cut back, 0 bases at V and 4 bases at J, with 7 bases in the middle. The CDR3 DNA reads TGTGCCTGGAGTGTAGGGGTCGGGGCCAACGTCCTGACTTTC. It translates to CAWSVGVGANVLTF.

This clonotype was seen more than once but under ten times. The V call is TRBV12-3 or TRBV12-4, the J call TRBJ2-5; either TRBD1 or TRBD2 may fit D (5 bases each). CDR3 length equals 13 residues. V lost 2 bases to trimming and J lost 6 bases, with 10 bases between them. CDR3 bases: TGTGCCAGCAGTTTATGGGGGATGAAGACCCAGTACTTC. Amino acids: CASSLWGMKTQYF.

V is TRBV20-1 and J is TRBJ1-5; no clear D gene. V gave up 0 bases and J gave up 0 bases, with 9 bases separating them. CDR1 and CDR2 (germline): DFQATT, SNEGSKA (reference sequence). This CDR3 region has 15 residues. CDR3 sequence: CSARDGFISNQPQHF. The CDR3 nucleotides are TGCAGTGCTAGAGATGGATTTATTAGCAATCAGCCCCAGCATTTT.

The chain links TRBV30 to TRBJ2-1; the D is unclear. The CDR3 covers 12 residues. Trimming left V 2 bases short and J 2 bases short, with 4 bases between. Germline CDR1 reads GTSNPN; CDR2 reads SVGIG (reference sequence). The CDR3 sequence: CAWSPTYNEQFF. The DNA of the CDR3 is TGTGCCTGGAGTCCGACCTACAATGAGCAGTTCTTC.

This clonotype appeared many times. The chain combines TRBV14 with TRBJ1-1; 7 bases align to TRBD1. Germline-derived CDR1 and CDR2 are SGHDN and FVKESK. Trimming at V came to 4 bases and at J to 1 base, leaving 15 bases not matched to a gene. CDR3 length: 18 amino acids. DNA of the CDR3: TGTGCCAGCAGCCGCGACAGGGAGCCCTTTTCTTCGAACACTGAAGCTTTCTTT. Protein product: CASSRDREPFSSNTEAFF.

The V and J genes are TRBV30 and TRBJ1-1; D not certain. The length of the CDR3 is 13 residues. The germline CDR1 and CDR2 sequences are GTSNPN and SVGIG (reference sequence). The V end was cut by 1 base, the J end by 4 bases, with 10 bases between. The CDR3 bases are TGTGCCTGGAGTGGCGGATGGGGCACTGAAGCTTTCTTT. It yields the protein CAWSGGWGTEAFF. Complete variable domain (other parts from reference TRBV30 and TRBJ1-1): SQTIHQWPATLVQPVGSPLSLECTVEGTSNPNLYWYRQAAGRGLQLLFYSVGIGQISSEVPQNLSASRPQDRQFILSSKKLLLSDSGFYLCAWSGGWGTEAFFGQGTRLTVV.